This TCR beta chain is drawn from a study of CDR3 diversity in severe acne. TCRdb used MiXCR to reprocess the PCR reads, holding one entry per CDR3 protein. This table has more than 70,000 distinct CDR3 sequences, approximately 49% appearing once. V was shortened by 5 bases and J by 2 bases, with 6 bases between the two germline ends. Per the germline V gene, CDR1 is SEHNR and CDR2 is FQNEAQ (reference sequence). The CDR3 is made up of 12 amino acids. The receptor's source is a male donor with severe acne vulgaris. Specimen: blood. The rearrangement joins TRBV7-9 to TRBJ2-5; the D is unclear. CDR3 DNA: TGTGCCAGCAGCATATCTCAAGAGACCCAGTACTTC. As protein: CASSISQETQYF.